A selection of T cell receptor beta chains follows, all from one sample in a study of PD-1 blockade in mismatch repair-deficient tumors. Repertoires were generated with immunoSEQ multiplex PCR, while TCRdb's copy carries only in-frame clones and drops some. The table has about 63,000 clones, more than 70% seen once. Source: peripheral blood, taken 52 weeks after starting pembrolizumab. Receptors were obtained from an adult with mismatch repair-deficient cancer. Each CDR3 is given with its conserved first and last residue. The order of the fields is clone size, V gene, J gene, D gene, CDR3 protein, CDR3 DNA. D genes are given only for firm matches. Size is stated for part of the rows, as once, few or many counts, or as a class when the clone is expanded.

-,TRBV5-6,TRBJ2-6,-,CASSLEIGAIGSGANVLTF,TGTGCCAGCAGCTTGGAAATAGGGGCGATTGGCTCTGGGGCCAACGTCCTGACTTTC
-,TRBV5-1,TRBJ2-6,-,CASEYGSGANVLTF,TGCGCCAGCGAGTATGGATCTGGGGCCAACGTCCTGACTTTC
-,TRBV20-1,TRBJ1-2,TRBD1,CSARGQLGYTF,TGCAGTGCTAGGGGACAGCTTGGCTACACCTTC
once,TRBV5-4,TRBJ2-4,TRBD1,CASSIDRGLNIQYF,TGTGCCAGCAGCATTGACAGGGGGTTAAACATTCAGTACTTC
-,TRBV21-1,TRBJ2-5,-,CASSRFFWETQYF,TGTGCCAGCAGCCGCTTTTTTTGGGAGACCCAGTACTTC
-,TRBV4-3,TRBJ2-7,-,CASSQVQGIDYEQYF,TGCGCCAGCAGCCAAGTTCAGGGAATTGACTACGAGCAGTACTTC
once,TRBV4-1,TRBJ2-5,-,CASSQEFYLRETQYF,TGCGCCAGCAGCCAAGAATTTTATCTCCGGGAGACCCAGTACTTC
once,TRBV10-3,TRBJ2-1,-,CAIGQGQIDEQFF,TGTGCCATCGGGCAGGGTCAAATCGATGAGCAGTTCTTC
-,TRBV30,TRBJ2-2,TRBD1,CAWSHDRGRTGELFF,TGTGCCTGGAGCCACGACAGGGGTCGCACCGGGGAGCTGTTTTTT
-,TRBV27,TRBJ2-5,-,CASNALGVGNAETQYF,TGTGCCAGCAACGCTTTGGGCGTTGGGAATGCGGAGACCCAGTACTTC
-,TRBV5-1,TRBJ2-1,TRBD2,CASSLQGLAGNEQFF,TGCGCCAGCAGCTTGCAGGGACTAGCGGGCAATGAGCAGTTCTTC
-,TRBV4-2,TRBJ2-7,TRBD2,CASSQVYAGGAYEQYF,TGTGCCAGCAGCCAAGTGTATGCGGGAGGGGCGTACGAGCAGTACTTC
once,TRBV7-9,TRBJ1-2,-,CASSLGESFYGYTF,TGTGCCAGCAGCTTAGGGGAGAGCTTCTATGGCTACACCTTC
-,TRBV19,TRBJ2-3,TRBD2,CASSTSGGWADTQYF,TGTGCCAGTAGTACATCGGGAGGCTGGGCAGATACGCAGTATTTT
-,TRBV6-1,TRBJ2-3,-,CASSEAQKDTQYF,TGTGCCAGCAGTGAAGCGCAGAAAGATACGCAGTATTTT
-,TRBV19,TRBJ2-1,-,CASSIDGFEGRNEQFF,TGTGCCAGTAGTATAGACGGGTTCGAGGGTAGGAATGAGCAGTTCTTC
-,TRBV27,TRBJ2-1,-,CASSSSTSGHNEQFF,TGTGCCAGCAGTTCAAGCACCTCCGGACATAATGAGCAGTTCTTC
-,TRBV5-1,TRBJ2-5,TRBD1,CASSYPGQEETQYF,TGCGCCAGCAGCTACCCAGGACAGGAGGAGACCCAGTACTTC
-,TRBV9,TRBJ2-5,TRBD1,CASSVGEGTGYETQYF,TGTGCCAGCAGCGTAGGAGAGGGGACAGGCTACGAGACCCAGTACTTC
-,TRBV9,TRBJ2-1,TRBD2,CASSVAGGRGFNEQFF,TGTGCCAGCAGCGTAGCTGGGGGGAGGGGTTTCAATGAGCAGTTCTTC
once,TRBV30,TRBJ2-1,-,CAWSVRAGNEQFF,TGTGCCTGGAGTGTACGGGCGGGGAATGAGCAGTTCTTC
-,TRBV25-1,TRBJ2-3,TRBD2,CASSDRLAGLADTQYF,TGTGCCAGCAGTGACCGACTAGCGGGGCTAGCAGATACGCAGTATTTT
-,TRBV7-9,TRBJ2-3,-,CASSLVPSDSTDTQYF,TGTGCCAGCAGCTTAGTTCCTAGCGACAGCACAGATACGCAGTATTTT
few,TRBV11-2,TRBJ1-3,-,CASSLDPGGNTIYF,TGTGCCAGCAGCTTAGATCCCGGGGGAAACACCATATATTTT
-,TRBV19,TRBJ2-3,TRBD2,CASKAGTSDDTQYF,TGTGCCAGTAAGGCCGGGACTAGCGACGATACGCAGTATTTT
-,TRBV9,TRBJ1-3,-,CASSVATGGISGNTIYF,TGTGCCAGCAGCGTAGCTACGGGGGGGATCTCTGGAAACACCATATATTTT
-,TRBV7-6,TRBJ2-1,TRBD2,CASSPAGTAAGTSRYNEQFF,TGTGCCAGCAGCCCCGCCGGGACAGCGGCCGGGACTAGCAGGTACAATGAGCAGTTCTTC
-,TRBV6-5,TRBJ1-3,TRBD1,CASKMDRSPGNTIYF,TGTGCCAGCAAAATGGACAGGAGTCCTGGAAACACCATATATTTT
-,TRBV11-2,TRBJ2-5,-,CASSYARGETQYF,TGTGCCAGCAGCTACGCCAGGGGAGAGACCCAGTACTTC
-,TRBV5-6,TRBJ2-7,TRBD2,CASTGGTLYEQYF,TGTGCCAGCACCGGGGGGACTCTCTACGAGCAGTACTTC
once,TRBV6-6,TRBJ1-5,-,CASGQLSNQPQHF,TGTGCCAGCGGACAGCTTAGCAATCAGCCCCAGCATTTT
-,TRBV28,TRBJ2-6,TRBD2,CASSLSGPSGRKNGGANVLTF,TGTGCCAGCAGTTTATCAGGGCCTAGCGGGAGGAAAAACGGTGGGGCCAACGTCCTGACTTTC
once,TRBV19,TRBJ1-5,-,CASSISWQPQHF,TGTGCCAGTAGTATTAGTTGGCAGCCCCAGCATTTT
-,TRBV5-1,TRBJ2-3,-,CASSFVPSTDTQYF,TGCGCCAGCAGCTTTGTTCCTAGCACAGATACGCAGTATTTT
-,TRBV10-2,TRBJ2-3,TRBD2,CASSGGVAILAGVGTDTQYF,TGCGCCAGCAGTGGGGGAGTGGCTATTCTAGCGGGAGTTGGTACAGATACGCAGTATTTT
once,TRBV7-2,TRBJ2-1,-,CASSLEAYNEQFF,TGTGCCAGCAGCTTAGAGGCCTACAATGAGCAGTTCTTC
-,TRBV6-1,TRBJ2-7,-,CASSEGSGHSYEQYF,TGTGCCAGCAGTGAAGGTTCGGGGCACTCCTACGAGCAGTACTTC
-,TRBV6-6,TRBJ1-1,-,CASSYGRGVTEAFF,TGTGCCAGCAGTTACGGCAGGGGAGTCACTGAAGCTTTCTTT
-,TRBV9,TRBJ2-3,TRBD2,CASSGTSGTLGTDTQYF,TGTGCCAGCTCCGGGACTAGCGGAACATTGGGCACAGATACGCAGTATTTT
-,TRBV2,TRBJ2-1,TRBD2,CASGGSRDEQFF,TGTGCCAGCGGCGGGAGTCGGGATGAGCAGTTCTTC
-,TRBV28,TRBJ2-1,TRBD1,CASSLWTGENEQFF,TGTGCCAGCAGTCTCTGGACAGGGGAGAATGAGCAGTTCTTC
-,TRBV7-8,TRBJ2-7,-,CASSLGQVPYEQYF,TGTGCCAGCAGCTTAGGACAGGTCCCCTACGAGCAGTACTTC
-,TRBV20-1,TRBJ2-1,-,CSAPRLGVQFF,TGCAGTGCACCTCGCCTTGGCGTGCAGTTCTTC